The T cell receptor beta chain described here comes from a study of T-cell memory formation after mild COVID-19. Whole-study context: Largely donor-specific TCR clusters were found.

V shed 5 bases and J shed 6 bases, with 12 bases lying between them. Germline CDR1 and CDR2: SGHVS and FQNEAQ. This CDR3 is 13 amino acids long. Study results and caveats: CD4+ contracting clones were found mainly in CM and EM, and CD8+ ones in EMRA. Memory cells collected pre-infection included some clones that later responded, suggesting cross-reactive memory joined.

In regard to this clonotype: Its cognate antigen is unknown.

The TCR alpha and TCR beta cDNA libraries, bearing sample barcodes and UMIs, were generated by 5'RACE using constant-segment primers. MiXCR, run by TCRdb on the 5' RACE reads, gives a single entry per CDR3 protein. The table records a few hundred thousand distinct CDR3 sequences, around 15% of them present only once. The source of this sequence is a man aged 18-30 years who had mild COVID-19 (a few samples of this study predate the infection). Cell type and time point are not known. Material: PBMCs or a T cell subset sorted from them (not recorded which). The chain is built from TRBV7-8 and TRBJ2-3; no clear D gene. CDR3 in amino acids: CASSVNAADTQYF. CDR3 nucleotides: TGTGCCAGCAGCGTCAACGCCGCGGATACGCAGTATTTT.